Sequencing of this T cell receptor beta chain was carried out in a study of T cell repertoires in cytomegalovirus infection. Across the whole study: The public TCR beta signatures pointed to both CMV infection and matching HLA type.

Using its own MiXCR run on the reads, TCRdb lists one record per CDR3 protein. The repertoire holds 100,000 or so distinct CDR3 sequences, with 16% as singletons. The V end was cut by 3 bases, the J end by 1 base, with 11 bases between. Germline CDR1 DFQATT, CDR2 SNEGSKA (reference sequence). The CDR3 totals 14 residues. This clonotype was recorded many times. Its cognate antigen is unknown. Study-wide results and limits: There were HLA-C-restricted CMV-specific TCR beta clonotypes dominating the ex vivo response. Carriers of CMV plus the relevant HLA were identified by cumulative public TCR beta family frequency.

This TCR came from a human donor in good health (CMV status not recorded). Some clones in this sample may be carry-over from other donors' samples. This chain joins TRBV20-1 and TRBJ2-3; the D call may be TRBD1 or TRBD2 (6 bases each). Sample: PBMCs. The chain's CDR3 is CSASTGAGTDTQYF. Here the CDR3 DNA reads TGCAGTGCTAGCACGGGGGCCGGCACAGATACGCAGTATTTT.